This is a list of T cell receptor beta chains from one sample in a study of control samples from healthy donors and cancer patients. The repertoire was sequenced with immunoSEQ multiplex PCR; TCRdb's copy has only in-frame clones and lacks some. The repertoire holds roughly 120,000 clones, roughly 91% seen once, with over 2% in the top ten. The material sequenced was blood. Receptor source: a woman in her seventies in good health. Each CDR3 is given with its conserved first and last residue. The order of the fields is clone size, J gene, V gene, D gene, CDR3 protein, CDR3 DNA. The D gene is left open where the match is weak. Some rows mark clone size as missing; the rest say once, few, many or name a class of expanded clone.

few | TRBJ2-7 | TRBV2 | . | CASSGQLSYEQYF | TGTGCCAGCAGTGGACAGTTGTCCTACGAGCAGTACTTC
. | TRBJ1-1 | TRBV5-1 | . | CASSSGAGDLFYAFF | TGCGCCAGCAGCTCGGGGGCCGGGGACCTATTTTACGCTTTCTTT
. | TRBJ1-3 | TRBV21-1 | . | CASTSQGVGNTIYF | TGTGCCAGCACATCGCAGGGGGTCGGAAACACCATATATTTT
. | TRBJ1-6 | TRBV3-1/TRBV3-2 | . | CASSQDRVVPLHF | TGTGCCAGCAGCCAAGACAGGGTTGTGCCCCTCCACTTT
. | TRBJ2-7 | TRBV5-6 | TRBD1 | CASSPTGGPSYEQYF | TGTGCCAGCAGCCCTACAGGGGGCCCCTCCTACGAGCAGTACTTC
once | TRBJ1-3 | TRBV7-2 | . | CASSLRFSGNTIYF | TGTGCCAGCAGCTTACGGTTTTCTGGAAACACCATATATTTT
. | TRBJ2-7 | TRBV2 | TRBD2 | CASLQRGGYEQYF | TGTGCCAGCTTACAGCGGGGGGGTTACGAGCAGTACTTC
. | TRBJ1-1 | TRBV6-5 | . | CASSYSGPPNTEAFF | TGTGCCAGCAGTTACTCTGGACCCCCGAACACTGAAGCTTTCTTT
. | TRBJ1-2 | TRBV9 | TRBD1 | CASSNPGGINGYTF | TGTGCCAGCAGCAATCCAGGGGGCATCAATGGCTACACCTTC
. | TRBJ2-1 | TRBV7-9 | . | CASSTQGGSYNEQFF | TGTGCCAGCAGCACCCAGGGGGGCTCCTACAATGAGCAGTTCTTC
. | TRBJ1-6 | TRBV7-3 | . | CASSLRQGPPYNSPLHF | TGTGCCAGCAGCTTAAGGCAGGGACCACCTTATAATTCACCCCTCCACTTT
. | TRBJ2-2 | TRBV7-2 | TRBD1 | CASRTGDRAGELFF | TGTGCCAGCAGGACAGGGGACCGTGCCGGGGAGCTGTTTTTT
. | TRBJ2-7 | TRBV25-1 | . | CASSDYGTMDEQYF | TGTGCCAGCAGTGATTATGGGACAATGGACGAGCAGTACTTC
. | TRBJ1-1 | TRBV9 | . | CASSDAWGSTEAFF | TGTGCCAGCAGCGACGCCTGGGGAAGCACTGAAGCTTTCTTT
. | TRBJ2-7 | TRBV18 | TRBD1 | CASSRTLSRDSELEQYF | TGTGCCAGCTCGCGAACCCTCTCCCGGGACAGCGAATTAGAGCAGTACTTC
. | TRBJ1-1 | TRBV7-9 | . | CASSLDGVRTEAFF | TGTGCCAGCAGCTTAGACGGGGTGCGCACTGAAGCTTTCTTT
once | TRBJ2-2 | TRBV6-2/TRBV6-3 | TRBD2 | CASSYSGLAGNTGELFF | TGTGCCAGCAGTTACTCAGGCCTAGCGGGGAACACCGGGGAGCTGTTTTTT
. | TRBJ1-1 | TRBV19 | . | CASTVWALDTEAFF | TGTGCCAGTACGGTCTGGGCCCTGGACACTGAAGCTTTCTTT
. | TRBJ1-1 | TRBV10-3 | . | CAISETGRDTEAFF | TGTGCCATCAGTGAGACAGGAAGGGACACTGAAGCTTTCTTT
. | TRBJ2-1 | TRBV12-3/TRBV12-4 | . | CASTFVDYNEQFF | TGTGCCAGCACCTTCGTTGACTACAATGAGCAGTTCTTC
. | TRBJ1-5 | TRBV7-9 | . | CASSLAGDQPQHF | TGTGCCAGCAGCTTAGCAGGGGATCAGCCCCAGCATTTT
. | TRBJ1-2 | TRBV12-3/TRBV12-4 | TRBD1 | CASSSTGEYGYTF | TGTGCCAGCAGTTCGACAGGGGAGTATGGCTACACCTTC
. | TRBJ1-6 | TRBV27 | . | CASSLSPGGRNNSPLHF | TGTGCCAGCAGTTTGAGCCCCGGGGGCCGGAACAATTCACCCCTCCACTTT
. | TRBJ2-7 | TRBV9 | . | CASSVRAGWDEQYF | TGTGCCAGCAGCGTAAGGGCGGGGTGGGACGAGCAGTACTTC
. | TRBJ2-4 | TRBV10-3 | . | CAISEGGLKNIQYF | TGTGCCATCAGTGAGGGGGGTCTAAAGAACATTCAGTACTTC
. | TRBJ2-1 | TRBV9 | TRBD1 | CASKEGQVYNEQFF | TGTGCCAGCAAGGAAGGACAGGTCTACAATGAGCAGTTCTTC
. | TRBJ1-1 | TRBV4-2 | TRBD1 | CASSQERQGNTEAFF | TGTGCCAGCAGCCAAGAACGACAGGGCAACACTGAAGCTTTCTTT
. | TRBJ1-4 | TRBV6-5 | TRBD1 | CASSYRTGGRKLFF | TGTGCCAGCAGTTACAGGACAGGGGGCCGAAAACTGTTTTTT
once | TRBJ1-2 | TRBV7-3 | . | CASSLTRDGLYGYTF | TGTGCCAGCAGCTTAACGAGGGACGGACTCTATGGCTACACCTTC
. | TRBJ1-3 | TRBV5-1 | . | CASSLPAGGERVNTIYF | TGCGCCAGCAGCTTGCCAGCCGGGGGGGAGCGTGTAAACACCATATATTTT
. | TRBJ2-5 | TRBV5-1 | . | CASSLAGSQETQYF | TGCGCCAGCAGCTTGGCCGGCTCCCAAGAGACCCAGTACTTC
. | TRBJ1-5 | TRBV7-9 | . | CASSLDISNQPQHF | TGTGCCAGCAGCCTCGACATCAGCAATCAGCCCCAGCATTTT
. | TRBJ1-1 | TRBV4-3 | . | CASSQWGTGVDTEAFF | TGCGCCAGCAGCCAATGGGGGACGGGGGTGGACACTGAAGCTTTCTTT
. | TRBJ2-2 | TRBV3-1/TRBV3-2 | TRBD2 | CASSLLGLAGGPTGELFF | TGTGCCAGCAGCCTACTAGGACTAGCGGGGGGGCCCACCGGGGAGCTGTTTTTT
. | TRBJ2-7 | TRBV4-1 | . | CASSRSVGGEQYF | TGCGCCAGCAGCCGGAGCGTTGGAGGCGAGCAGTACTTC
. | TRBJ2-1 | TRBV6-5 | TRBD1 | CASSTGTGRYNEQFF | TGTGCCAGCAGCACCGGGACAGGGCGCTACAATGAGCAGTTCTTC
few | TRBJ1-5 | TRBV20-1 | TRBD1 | CSARRQGTQHF | TGCAGTGCTAGAAGACAGGGTACCCAGCATTTT
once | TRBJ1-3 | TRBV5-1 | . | CASSLAWGASGNTIYF | TGCGCCAGCAGCTTGGCCTGGGGAGCCTCTGGAAACACCATATATTTT
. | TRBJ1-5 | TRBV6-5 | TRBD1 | CASAGQGVQPQHF | TGTGCCAGTGCCGGACAGGGCGTTCAGCCCCAGCATTTT
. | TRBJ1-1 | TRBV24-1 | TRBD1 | CATSDSAGGSTEAFF | TGTGCCACCAGTGATTCAGCAGGGGGGAGCACTGAAGCTTTCTTT
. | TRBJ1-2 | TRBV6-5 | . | CASSTAARVKGYTF | TGTGCCAGCAGTACGGCGGCCAGGGTGAAAGGCTACACCTTC
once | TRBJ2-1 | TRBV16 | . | CASSQTRGYNEQFF | TGTGCCAGCAGCCAGACCCGAGGGTACAATGAGCAGTTCTTC